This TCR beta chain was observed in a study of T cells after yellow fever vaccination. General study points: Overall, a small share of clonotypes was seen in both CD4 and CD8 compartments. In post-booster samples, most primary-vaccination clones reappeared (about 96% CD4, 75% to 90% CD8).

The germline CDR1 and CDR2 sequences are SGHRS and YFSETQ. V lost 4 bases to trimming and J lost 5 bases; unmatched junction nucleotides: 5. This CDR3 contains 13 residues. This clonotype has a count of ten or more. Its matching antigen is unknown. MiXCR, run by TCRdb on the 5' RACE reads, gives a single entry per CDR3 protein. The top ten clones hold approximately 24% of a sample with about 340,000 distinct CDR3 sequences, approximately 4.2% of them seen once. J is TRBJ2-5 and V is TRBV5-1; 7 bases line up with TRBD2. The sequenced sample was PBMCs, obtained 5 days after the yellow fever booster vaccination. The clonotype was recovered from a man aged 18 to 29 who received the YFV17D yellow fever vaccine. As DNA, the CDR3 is TGCGCCAGCAGCAACCAGGGAGGGGAGACCCAGTACTTC. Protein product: CASSNQGGETQYF.